This T cell receptor (beta chain) stems from a study of human T cells and chemical hapten exposure (dated by TCRdb to the early 2020s). Concerning the study at large: For sensitization, 2% DPC in acetone was applied to a roughly 2 cm by roughly 2 cm area of upper inner arm skin. Patients additionally received weekly therapeutic DPC doses to the scalp throughout the roughly 25-week study period. Patient blood was sampled pre-sensitization (week 0) and at 2, 6 and about 24 weeks after DPC sensitization. Alopecia areata with under or over 50% scalp involvement, alopecia totalis and alopecia universalis were represented in the patient cohort, which was mostly female. About 28 alopecia patients gave blood for TCR sequencing at one to four time points (pre-sensitization, 2, 6 and 24 weeks). Libraries were pooled for sequencing, and variation in per-sample TCR yields was attributed mainly to small differences in library volumes within the pool. Patch testing was done on the upper back using Finn chambers containing 0.01% DPC, and results were scored after 6 days according to International Contact Dermatitis Research Group standards. In alopecia patients, the study followed how the peripheral blood TCR repertoire changed in vivo over primary and secondary sensitization to diphenylcyclopropenone (DPC), a hapten.

Study-wide findings and limitations: Repeated subsampling changed both the strength of the expansion versus patch-test correlation and the threshold at which the correlation became significant. Significantly more large CDR3 similarity clusters were formed by expanded TCRs than by pre-sensitization or healthy control sets, consistent with antigen-driven responses. Alopecia, a presumed autoimmune disease, was present in all patients, so the immune response of the patients might differ from that of healthy individuals. DPC sensitization did not change the number of TCRs with a frequency above 1 in 1000, and there was no evidence of changes in global repertoire structure. A positive correlation was found between the number of PT1 expanded TCRs and patch test score, with significance reached at thresholds 8, 16 and 32 but not 4.

The time point label corresponds to: patch test 1, 2 weeks after DPC sensitization. The sample's treatment or condition, from its label and the paper: therapeutic diphenylcyclopropenone sensitization with weekly scalp DPC. At every patch-test visit, the blood draw took place before the patch test was put on. Patients were considered eligible if aged 18 to 70, diagnosed with alopecia and deemed suitable for DPC therapy, and patients were excluded if pregnant. Total RNA was isolated from unfractionated whole blood collected in Tempus Blood RNA tubes. This clonotype was found many times. What antigen it recognizes has not been identified. Per-base quality was not reported, and no clone a single base away is much larger than it. Libraries were constructed by RACE. The instrument was a NextSeq 500. During library preparation, unique molecular identifiers were attached to individual cDNA molecules so that TCRs could be counted in a quantitative, reproducible way. For every blood RNA sample, sequencing covered both the TCR alpha and TCR beta chains. In the original analysis: Samples had a median of 95,638 TCRs, with a range from 23,224 to 690,600. The Decombinator software suite was used to annotate V, J and CDR3 in the TCR reads. For PS versus PT1 abundance plots, all samples were subsampled to the same number of TCRs (28,000). TCRs were defined as expanded if absent before sensitization and observed at least eight times at the 2-week time point. TCRdb trimmed the raw reads at Q25, called clones with MiXCR and kept productive beta chains. Each record represents a unique CDR3 protein, reported with the most common genes and DNA among its rows. Here the V and J calls rest on TCRdb's processing, not on the authors' analysis. This sample holds approximately 80,000 distinct CDR3 sequences; about 7.5% were observed only once. 1.5% to 1.8% of the sample belongs to the ten largest clones.

V and J are truncated by 1 base and 3 bases respectively, leaving an intervening sequence of 7 bases. CDR1 MGHRA and CDR2 YSYEKL are derived from the germline V gene. The CDR3 runs 13 amino acids, cysteine and phenylalanine included. Here the CDR3 DNA is all that survives: 39 bases in frame from base 1. The chain links TRBV4-1 with TRBJ2-7, with TRBD1 perhaps the D gene, on 5 matching bases. The origin of this receptor is a woman younger than 45 with alopecia areata. Some clones in this sample may be carry-over from other donors' samples. Material: whole blood, obtained in connection with sensitization to the hapten diphenylcyclopropenone (DPC). CDR3 reads: CASSQGQNYEQYF. The sequenced DNA is TGCGCCAGCAGCCAAGGACAGAACTACGAGCAGTACTTC.